This T cell receptor beta chain was identified during a study of blood T cell repertoires in COVID-19 (dated by TCRdb to between 2020 and 2021). Study-level background: Collaborator samples came from the United States, Italy and Spain and covered acute and convalescent phases of COVID-19. The material from the prospective study consisted of cDNA or gDNA derived from T cells, B-cell-depleted T cells, or PBMCs. Subjects who had been exposed to COVID-19, were actively infected with it, or had recovered from it provided the deeply sampled blood TCRbeta repertoires that made up the dataset. The repertoires were made available in a free public database intended to serve as a resource for research on the immune response to SARS-CoV-2. Samples came from the ongoing ImmuneRACE study (first 160 participants) plus 1,254 subjects from 6 global collaborators. A de-identified subject ID, COVID-19 status, age in years and sex were almost always included in the sample metadata. Where HLA class I and class II types were available, the types were taken from metadata supplied by the sample provider, not from assay-based typing. Here is what the overall study found, with its caveats: The quantity of clinical and demographic metadata differed by source and by participant and was supplied without curation.

The immunoSEQ Assay, a bias-controlled multiplex PCR, was used to amplify TCRbeta CDR3 regions from genomic DNA. The original pipeline was this. The number of nucleated cells in each sample was estimated from the amplification of reference gene primers within the assay. To quantify the absolute abundance of each unique TCRbeta CDR3 rearrangement, sequence reads were collapsed and filtered. For each sample, productive Simpson clonality was calculated by taking the square root of Simpson's diversity index across productive rearrangements. TCRdb stores this immuneACCESS table with in-frame sequences only. Part of the clones is absent; in the studies checked, under half of the shortfall reflects unresolved V genes, and no reason is known for the rest. V, J and clone size are those of that table, while D and trimming were read from the DNA. In this sample the table shows some 100,000 clones, 70% to 90% of which occur a single time. The ten largest account for over 15% of the sample.

In the germline V gene (reference sequence), CDR1 corresponds to LGHDT and CDR2 to YNNKEL. Its CDR3 holds 15 amino acids, cysteine through phenylalanine. Of all the DNA, just the CDR3 is kept, 45 bases in frame from base 1. V loses 7 bases of germline sequence and J loses 2 bases, and the interval between the two ends is 18 bases. Comments on this clone: Its specific antigen is unknown. No per-base quality is available; no much larger clone lies one base away.

Whole blood was collected in K2EDTA tubes by collaborating institutions according to the institutions' own protocols. For TCRbeta analysis, collaborator samples were shipped as frozen whole blood, as isolated PBMCs, or as DNA extracted from either sample type. Recombination linked TRBV3-1 (or the pseudogene TRBV3-2) to TRBJ2-7; the D gene is perhaps TRBD1, on 6 matching bases. Material for sequencing was peripheral blood. The TCR sequence derives from a woman aged 60-70 years with acute or convalescent COVID-19. The nucleotides are TGTGCCAGCACCCTTCGAGGGGGAACGACCTACGAGCAGTACTTC. The resulting protein is CASTLRGGTTYEQYF.